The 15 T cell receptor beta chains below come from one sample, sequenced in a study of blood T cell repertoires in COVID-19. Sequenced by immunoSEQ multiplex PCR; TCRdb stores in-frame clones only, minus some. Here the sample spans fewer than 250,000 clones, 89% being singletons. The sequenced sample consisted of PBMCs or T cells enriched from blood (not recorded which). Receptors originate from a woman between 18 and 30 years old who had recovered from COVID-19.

In DNA, the CDR3 is TGTGCCAGCAGTGAGGCAAGAAACTATGGCTACACCTTC. Its protein product is CASSEARNYGYTF. J is TRBJ1-2 and V is TRBV6-1; D unresolved. The germline gives CDR1 MNHNS, CDR2 SASEGT. The CDR3 extends over 13 amino acids. Trimming left V 3 bases short and J 2 bases short, with 7 bases between.

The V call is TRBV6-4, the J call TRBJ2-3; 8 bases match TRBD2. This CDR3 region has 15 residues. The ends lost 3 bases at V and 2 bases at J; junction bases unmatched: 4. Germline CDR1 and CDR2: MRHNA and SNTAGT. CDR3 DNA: TGTGCCAGCAGTGAAGCGGGGGACCTCACAGATACGCAGTATTTT. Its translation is CASSEAGDLTDTQYF.

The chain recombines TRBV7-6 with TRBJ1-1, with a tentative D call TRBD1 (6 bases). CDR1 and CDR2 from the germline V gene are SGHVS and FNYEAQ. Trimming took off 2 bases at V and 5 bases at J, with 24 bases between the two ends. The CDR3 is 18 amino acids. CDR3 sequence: CASSLLKFTGTSGTEAFF. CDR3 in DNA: TGTGCCAGCAGCTTACTCAAATTCACAGGGACGTCTGGTACTGAAGCTTTCTTT.

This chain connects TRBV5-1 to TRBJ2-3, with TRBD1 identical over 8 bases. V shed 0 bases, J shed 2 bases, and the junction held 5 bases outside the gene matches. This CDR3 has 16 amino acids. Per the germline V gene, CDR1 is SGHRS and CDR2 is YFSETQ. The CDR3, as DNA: TGCGCCAGCAGCTTGGTTGGACAGGGAGACACAGATACGCAGTATTTT. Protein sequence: CASSLVGQGDTDTQYF.

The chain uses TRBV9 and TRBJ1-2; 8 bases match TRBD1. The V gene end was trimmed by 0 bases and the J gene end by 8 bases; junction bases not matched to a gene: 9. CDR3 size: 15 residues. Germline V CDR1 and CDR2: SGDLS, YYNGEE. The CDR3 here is CASSVGTGTAMGYTF. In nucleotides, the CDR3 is TGTGCCAGCAGCGTAGGGACAGGGACCGCCATGGGCTACACCTTC. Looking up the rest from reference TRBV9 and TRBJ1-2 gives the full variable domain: DSGVTQTPKHLITATGQRVTLRCSPRSGDLSVYWYQQSLDQGLQFLIQYYNGEERAKGNILERFSAQQFPDLHSELNLSSLELGDSALYFCASSVGTGTAMGYTFGSGTRLTVV.

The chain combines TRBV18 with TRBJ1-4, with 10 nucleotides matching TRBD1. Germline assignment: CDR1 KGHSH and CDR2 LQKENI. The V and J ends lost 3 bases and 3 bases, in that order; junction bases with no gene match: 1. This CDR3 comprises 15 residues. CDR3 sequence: CASSPGQGANEKLFF. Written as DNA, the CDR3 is TGTGCCAGCTCACCCGGACAGGGGGCTAATGAAAAACTGTTTTTT.

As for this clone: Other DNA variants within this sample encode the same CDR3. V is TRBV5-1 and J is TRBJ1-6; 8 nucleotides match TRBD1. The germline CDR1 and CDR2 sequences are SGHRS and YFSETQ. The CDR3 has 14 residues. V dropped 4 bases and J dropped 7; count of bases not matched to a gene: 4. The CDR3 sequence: CASSPGQENSPLHF. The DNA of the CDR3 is TGCGCCAGCAGCCCGGGACAGGAGAATTCACCCCTCCACTTT.

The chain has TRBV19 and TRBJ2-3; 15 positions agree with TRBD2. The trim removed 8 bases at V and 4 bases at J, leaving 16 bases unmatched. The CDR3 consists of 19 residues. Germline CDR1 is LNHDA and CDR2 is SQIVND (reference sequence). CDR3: CASRLGLAGGPNQADTQYF. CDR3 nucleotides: TGTGCCAGTCGCCTGGGACTAGCGGGGGGCCCTAATCAGGCAGATACGCAGTATTTT.

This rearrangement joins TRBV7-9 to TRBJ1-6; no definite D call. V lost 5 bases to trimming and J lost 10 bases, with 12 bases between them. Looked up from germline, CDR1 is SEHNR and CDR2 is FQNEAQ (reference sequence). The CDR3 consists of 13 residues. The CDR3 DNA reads TGTGCCAGCAGCATGCCGGGAGGGTCACCCCTCCACTTT. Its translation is CASSMPGGSPLHF.

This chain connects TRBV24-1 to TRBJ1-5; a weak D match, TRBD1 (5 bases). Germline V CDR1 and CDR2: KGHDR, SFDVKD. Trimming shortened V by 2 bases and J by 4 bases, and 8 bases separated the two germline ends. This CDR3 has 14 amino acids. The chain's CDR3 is CATSDSRGNQPQHF. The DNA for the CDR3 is TGTGCCACCAGTGATTCTAGGGGAAATCAGCCCCAGCATTTT.

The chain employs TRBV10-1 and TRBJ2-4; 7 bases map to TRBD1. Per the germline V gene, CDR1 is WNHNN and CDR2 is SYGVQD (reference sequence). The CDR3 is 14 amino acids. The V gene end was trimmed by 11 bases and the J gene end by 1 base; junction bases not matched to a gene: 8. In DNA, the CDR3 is TGCGCCGCCTTAGACAGGGCCGCCAAAAACATTCAGTACTTC. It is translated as CAALDRAAKNIQYF.

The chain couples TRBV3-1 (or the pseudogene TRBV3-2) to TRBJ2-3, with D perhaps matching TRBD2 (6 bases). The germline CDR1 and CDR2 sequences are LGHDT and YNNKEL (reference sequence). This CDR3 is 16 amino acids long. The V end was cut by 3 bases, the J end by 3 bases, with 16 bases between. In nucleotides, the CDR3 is TGTGCCAGCAGCCAGCATGGAGGGCTCAGGACAGATACGCAGTATTTT. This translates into CASSQHGGLRTDTQYF.

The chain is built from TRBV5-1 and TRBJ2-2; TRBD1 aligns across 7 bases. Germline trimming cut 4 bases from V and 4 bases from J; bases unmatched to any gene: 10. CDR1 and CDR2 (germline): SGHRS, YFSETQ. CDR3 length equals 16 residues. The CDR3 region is CASSLRTGPGTGELFF. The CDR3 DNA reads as TGCGCCAGCAGCCTAAGGACAGGCCCGGGCACCGGGGAGCTGTTTTTT.

The CDR3 DNA reads TGTGCTAGTGGTCTTCCCCGGGACAGATATAGCAATCAGCCCCAGCATTTT. Translation gives CASGLPRDRYSNQPQHF. The rearrangement joins TRBV12-5 to TRBJ1-5; 7 nucleotides agree with TRBD1. The CDR3 is made up of 17 amino acids. Looked up from germline, CDR1 is LGHNT and CDR2 is FRNRAP. With 5 bases clipped from V and 0 bases from J, the junction kept 10 bases outside the gene matches.

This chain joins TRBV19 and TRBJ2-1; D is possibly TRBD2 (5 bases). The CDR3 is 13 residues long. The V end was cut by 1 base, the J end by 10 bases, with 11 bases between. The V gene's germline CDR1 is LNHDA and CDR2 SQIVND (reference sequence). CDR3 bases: TGTGCCAGTAGTATAGGGGGTACTAGAGAGCAGTTCTTC. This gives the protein CASSIGGTREQFF.